Listed here are 27 T cell receptor beta chains from one sample, sequenced in a study of shared clonotypes between healthy human individuals. The table came from immunoSEQ multiplex PCR; TCRdb's copy has only in-frame clones and leaves some out. The sample yields 850,000 to 1,200,000 clones, 75% seen once. The sequenced material came from memory CD4+ T cells sorted from blood. Subset reported: CD45RA-negative fraction. Receptor source: a man between 18 and 29 years old in good health.

V gene TRBV18 combines with J gene TRBJ2-7; TRBD2 aligns across 12 bases. The CDR3 loop spans 14 amino acids. Looked up from germline, CDR1 is KGHSH and CDR2 is LQKENI. V was pared by 2 bases and J by 12 bases, with 8 bases of the junction left unmatched. The CDR3, as DNA: TGTGCCAGCTCACCATCGGCCCTAGCGGGGGGGTTGTACTTC. Residues: CASSPSALAGGLYF.

The chain has TRBV7-7 and TRBJ2-5, with D possibly TRBD2 on 6 matching bases. The V gene lost 11 bases and the J gene lost 7 bases, with 14 bases spanning the gap. Germline lookup yields CDR1 SSHAT and CDR2 FNYEAQ (reference sequence). CDR3 length: 11 residues. CDR3 nucleotides: TGTGCCGTCCAACGGGGACTGACCCAGTACTTC. It encodes CAVQRGLTQYF.

The CDR3 region is CAWSVWQGGNTF. CDR3 DNA sequence: TGTGCCTGGAGTGTTTGGCAGGGGGGCAACACCTTC. The chain combines TRBV30 with TRBJ1-2; 7 positions agree with TRBD1. V shed 0 bases, J shed 12 bases, and the junction held 7 bases outside the gene matches. The CDR3 totals 12 residues. Germline-derived CDR1 and CDR2 are GTSNPN and SVGIG (reference sequence).

In its sample, this clone was seen a few times. This same CDR3 is encoded by further DNA sequences in the sample. The genes are TRBV14 and TRBJ2-7, with a possible D match to TRBD1 (5 bases). From germline, CDR1 is SGHDN and CDR2 FVKESK. This CDR3 spans 15 amino acids. Trimming removed 1 base at V and 0 bases at J, with 10 bases between. The CDR3 is CASSQGAGLSYEQYF. The CDR3 DNA follows: TGTGCCAGCAGCCAAGGGGCAGGGCTCTCCTACGAGCAGTACTTC.

The chain couples TRBV5-6 to TRBJ1-4, with D hard to call. Looked up from germline, CDR1 is SGHDT and CDR2 is YYEEEE. The CDR3 runs to 13 residues. Trimming cost V 4 bases and J 5 bases, with 9 bases left between them. The CDR3 region has the DNA TGTGCCAGCAGCCCGGACCTAAATGAAAAACTGTTTTTT. As protein: CASSPDLNEKLFF.

The chain carries TRBV27 and TRBJ2-1; TRBD2 agrees at 9 bases. The V segment lost 3 bases and the J segment 7 bases; nucleotides outside the gene matches: 4. The CDR3 loop spans 14 amino acids. Per germline, CDR1 MNHEY and CDR2 SMNVEV (reference sequence). The CDR3 bases are TGTGCCAGCAGTTTGCGGGGGGGCGTTAATGAGCAGTTCTTC. It translates to CASSLRGGVNEQFF.

This clone was observed a handful of times. The V gene is TRBV28, the J gene TRBJ1-5, with TRBD1 matching 12 bases. V shed 7 bases, J shed 3 bases, and the junction held 16 bases outside the gene matches. CDR1 MDHEN and CDR2 SYDVKM come from the germline V gene. This CDR3 comprises 19 residues. The DNA of the CDR3 is TGTGCCAGCACCCTTGCGGGACAGGGGGCGACGAACGACAATCAGCCCCAGCATTTT. Translation gives CASTLAGQGATNDNQPQHF.

The V gene is TRBV19, the J gene TRBJ2-1, with D possibly being TRBD1 or TRBD2 (5 bases each). Trimming removed 1 base from V and 16 bases from J, with 11 bases in between. Looked up from germline, CDR1 is LNHDA and CDR2 is SQIVND (reference sequence). This CDR3 has 11 amino acids. Here the CDR3 reads CASSIAGRYFF. CDR3 bases: TGTGCCAGTAGTATAGCGGGACGCTATTTCTTC.

This chain joins TRBV7-2 and TRBJ1-1, with 8 positions matching TRBD1. V dropped 5 bases and J dropped 7; count of bases not matched to a gene: 6. Germline V gene data show CDR1 as SGHTA and CDR2 as FQGNSA. The CDR3 consists of 13 residues. CDR3 residues: CASSPRQGSEAFF. The DNA of the CDR3 is TGTGCCAGCAGCCCCCGACAGGGGAGTGAAGCTTTCTTT. Complete variable domain (other parts from reference TRBV7-2 and TRBJ1-1): GAGVSQSPSNKVTEKGKDVELRCDPISGHTALYWYRQSLGQGLEFLIYFQGNSAPDKSGLPSDRFSAERTGGSVSTLTIQRTQQEDSAVYLCASSPRQGSEAFFGQGTRLTVV.

This clone was observed many times. The chain is built from TRBV5-4 and TRBJ2-3, with D unresolved. Per germline, CDR1 SGHNT and CDR2 YYREEE (reference sequence). V shed 4 bases and J shed 11 bases, with 20 bases lying between them. The CDR3 has 14 amino acids. Written as DNA, the CDR3 is TGTGCCAGCAGCCCCTACGAAGCAACCTCAGGGCAGTATTTT. Protein: CASSPYEATSGQYF.

On this clone: Other DNA variants within this sample encode the same CDR3. The chain joins TRBV18 to TRBJ2-7; D uncertain. From germline, CDR1 is KGHSH and CDR2 LQKENI. Trimming took 2 bases from V and 2 from J, leaving 4 bases between them. The CDR3 is made up of 12 amino acids. The CDR3, as DNA: TGTGCCAGCTCACCAAACACCTACGAGCAGTACTTC. Translation gives CASSPNTYEQYF.

This chain uses TRBV6-5 with TRBJ2-1; 9 positions match TRBD1. The CDR3 extends over 15 amino acids. Per the germline V gene, CDR1 is MNHEY and CDR2 is SVGAGI. Trimming cost V 6 bases and J 8 bases; bases outside gene matches: 11. CDR3 nucleotides: TGTGCCAGCAGGGGACCGGGACAGGGATCCCATGAGCAGTTCTTC. It encodes CASRGPGQGSHEQFF.

This chain joins TRBV2 and TRBJ1-5; D gene uncertain. Germline loops: CDR1 SNHLY, CDR2 FYNNEI. V was trimmed by 1 base and J by 7 bases, leaving 11 bases between them. The CDR3 contains 14 residues. The CDR3 spells CASSEGGSSQPQHF. CDR3 nucleotide sequence: TGTGCCAGCAGTGAAGGGGGTAGTAGCCAGCCCCAGCATTTT. Looking up the rest from reference TRBV2 and TRBJ1-5 gives the full variable domain: EPEVTQTPSHQVTQMGQEVILRCVPISNHLYFYWYRQILGQKVEFLVSFYNNEISEKSEIFDDQFSVERPDGSNFTLKIRSTKLEDSAMYFCASSEGGSSQPQHFGDGTRLSIL.

In nucleotides, the CDR3 is TGTGCCTGGAGAGCCAAGGGACAGGTGAACACTGAAGCTTTCTTT. Translating it yields CAWRAKGQVNTEAFF. The chain combines TRBV30 with TRBJ1-1; 8 bases are a match to TRBD1. Germline CDR1 GTSNPN, CDR2 SVGIG (reference sequence). Trimming cost V 3 bases and J 0 bases; bases outside gene matches: 6. This CDR3 has 15 amino acids.

The chain has TRBV5-6 and TRBJ2-4; D possibly matches TRBD1 or TRBD2 (5 bases each). Deletions cut 2 bases from V and 0 bases from J, with 9 bases between. CDR3 length equals 15 residues. Germline V gene sequence: CDR1 SGHDT, CDR2 YYEEEE. The CDR3 DNA sequence: TGTGCCAGCAGCTTTTGGGGGAGAGCCAAAAACATTCAGTACTTC. This translates into CASSFWGRAKNIQYF.

This clone has a handful of counts. The rearrangement links TRBV10-2 to TRBJ2-1, with 7 bases lining up with TRBD1. The CDR3 extends over 14 amino acids. Germline CDR1 WSHSY, CDR2 SAAADI. V lost 6 bases, J lost 5 bases, and 7 bases stayed unmatched. DNA for the CDR3: TGCGCCAGCAGACAGGGACAGAGAAACAATGAGCAGTTCTTC. Translated, it gives CASRQGQRNNEQFF.

This clone showed up just once. V gene TRBV2 combines with J gene TRBJ2-3, with 10 bases aligning to TRBD2. This CDR3 spans 14 amino acids. The germline V gene has CDR1 SNHLY and CDR2 FYNNEI. The junction had 4 bases not matched to a gene; V was cut back by 8 bases and J by 2 bases. The CDR3 DNA is TGTGCCAGCTCTAGCGGGGGTAACACAGATACGCAGTATTTT. Translation: CASSSGGNTDTQYF.

The chain uses TRBV4-1 and TRBJ1-2; 7 bases match TRBD1. Trimming removed 5 bases from V and 4 bases from J; junction bases left unmatched: 13. Looked up from germline, CDR1 is MGHRA and CDR2 is YSYEKL. The CDR3 is 16 residues long. The CDR3 here is CASSATGTEIIYGYTF. Here the CDR3 DNA reads TGCGCCAGCAGCGCCACCGGGACAGAAATCATCTATGGCTACACCTTC.

This CDR3 reads CASSQRTPDNSPLHF. In nucleotides, the CDR3 is TGTGCCAGCAGCCAAAGGACACCTGATAATTCACCCCTCCACTTT. This chain uses TRBV7-2 with TRBJ1-6; tentative D call: TRBD1 (5 bases). CDR1 is SGHTA and CDR2 is FQGNSA in the germline V gene. The length of the CDR3 is 15 residues. V was cut by 5 bases and J by 5 bases, with 13 bases left in between.

V and J are TRBV6-1 and TRBJ2-7; perhaps D is TRBD1 or TRBD2 (7 bases each). V lost 4 bases and J lost 1, with 20 bases in between. Germline CDR1 is MNHNS and CDR2 is SASEGT. This CDR3 comprises 17 residues. CDR3 bases: TGTGCCAGCAGTGTACAACAGGGGAGGGGTTTTTCCTACGAGCAGTACTTC. It is translated as CASSVQQGRGFSYEQYF.

The chain joins TRBV5-1 to TRBJ1-5, with TRBD1 matching over 7 bases. V shed 0 bases, J shed 3 bases, and the junction held 3 bases outside the gene matches. The CDR3 spans 15 residues. CDR1 is SGHRS and CDR2 is YFSETQ in the germline V gene. The DNA for the CDR3 is TGCGCCAGCAGCTTGGATGGACAGGACAATCAGCCCCAGCATTTT. Protein: CASSLDGQDNQPQHF.

The CDR3 DNA sequence: TGTGCCTGGAGTGTAGTGGGTCCAGATACGCAGTATTTT. Translating it yields CAWSVVGPDTQYF. V is TRBV30 and J is TRBJ2-3, with D unresolved. The V and J ends lost 0 bases and 4 bases respectively, with 8 bases between them. The CDR3 spans 13 residues. Germline V gene sequence: CDR1 GTSNPN, CDR2 SVGIG (reference sequence).

This clone was detected only once. The chain employs TRBV5-1 and TRBJ1-1, with 10 bases matching TRBD1. The CDR3 totals 16 residues. J gave up 5 bases and V 0 bases, and 7 bases lay outside the gene matches. CDR1 SGHRS and CDR2 YFSETQ come from the germline V gene. CDR3 bases: TGCGCCAGCAGCTTGGGACAGGGGGCCCAGACTACTGAAGCTTTCTTT. Translating it yields CASSLGQGAQTTEAFF.

The chain carries TRBV5-1 and TRBJ1-2, with 7 bases lining up with TRBD1. CDR1 SGHRS and CDR2 YFSETQ come from the germline V gene. V was clipped by 0 bases and J by 12 bases; unmatched bases: 8. The CDR3 runs to 13 residues. The CDR3 region has the DNA TGCGCCAGCAGCTTGGGCAAGAACAGGGGAGACACCTTC. This translates into CASSLGKNRGDTF.

The chain couples TRBV5-1 to TRBJ1-6, with D unclear. V was shortened by 3 bases and J by 6 bases, with 13 bases between the two germline ends. CDR3 length: 15 amino acids. Germline CDR1 reads SGHRS; CDR2 reads YFSETQ. CDR3 sequence: CASSSSTAFNSPLHF. DNA of the CDR3: TGCGCCAGCAGCTCGTCCACAGCGTTTAATTCACCCCTCCACTTT.

Only a few counts were recorded for this clone. DNA for the CDR3: TGTGCCAGCAAGTACGGGACAGAGGCTAAGGGATCCAACTATGGCTACACCTTC. This gives the protein CASKYGTEAKGSNYGYTF. The rearrangement joins TRBV18 to TRBJ1-2; TRBD1 agrees at 7 bases. CDR1 and CDR2 from the germline V gene are KGHSH and LQKENI. Germline trimming cut 8 bases from V and 2 bases from J; bases unmatched to any gene: 20. This CDR3 contains 18 residues. Full variable domain (rest looked up from reference TRBV18 and TRBJ1-2): NAGVMQNPRHLVRRRGQEARLRCSPMKGHSHVYWYRQLPEEGLKFMVYLQKENIIDESGMPKERFSAEFPKEGPSILRIQQVVRGDSAAYFCASKYGTEAKGSNYGYTFGSGTRLTVV.

This sequence joins TRBV7-2 and TRBJ2-1; 7 bases map to TRBD1. V lost 5 bases, J lost 7 bases, and 14 bases stayed unmatched. The V gene's germline CDR1 is SGHTA and CDR2 FQGNSA. The CDR3 extends over 16 amino acids. This CDR3 is CASSPMKQGIGNEQFF. CDR3 nucleotide sequence: TGTGCCAGCAGCCCCATGAAACAGGGGATTGGGAATGAGCAGTTCTTC.